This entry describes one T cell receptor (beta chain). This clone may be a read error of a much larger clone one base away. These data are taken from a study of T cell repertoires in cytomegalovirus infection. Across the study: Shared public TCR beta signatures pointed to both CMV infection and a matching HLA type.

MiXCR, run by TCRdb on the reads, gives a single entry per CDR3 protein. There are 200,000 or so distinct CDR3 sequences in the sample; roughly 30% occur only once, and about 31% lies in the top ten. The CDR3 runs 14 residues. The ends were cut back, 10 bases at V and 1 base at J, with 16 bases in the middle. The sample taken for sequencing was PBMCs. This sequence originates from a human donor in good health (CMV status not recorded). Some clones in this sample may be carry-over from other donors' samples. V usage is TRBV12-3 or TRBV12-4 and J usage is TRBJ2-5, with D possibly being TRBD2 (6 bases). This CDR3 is CAITPAGSQETQYF. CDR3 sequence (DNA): TGTGCCATCACCCCCGCGGGGTCCCAAGAGACCCAGTACTTC.